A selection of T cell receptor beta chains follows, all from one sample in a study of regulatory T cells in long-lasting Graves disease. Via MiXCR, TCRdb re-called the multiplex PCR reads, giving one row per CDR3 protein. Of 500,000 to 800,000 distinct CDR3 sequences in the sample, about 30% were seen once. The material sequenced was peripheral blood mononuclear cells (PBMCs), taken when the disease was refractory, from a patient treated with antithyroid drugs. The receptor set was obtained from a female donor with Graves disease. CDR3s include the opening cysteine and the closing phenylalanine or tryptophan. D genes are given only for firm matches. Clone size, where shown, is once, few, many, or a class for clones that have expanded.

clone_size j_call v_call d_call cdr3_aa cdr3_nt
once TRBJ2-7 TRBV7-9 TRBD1 CASSLNRGQYEQYF TGTGCCAGCAGCTTAAACAGGGGGCAATACGAGCAGTACTTC
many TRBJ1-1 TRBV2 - CASRDWGANTEAFF TGTGCCAGCAGGGACTGGGGGGCGAACACTGAAGCTTTCTTT
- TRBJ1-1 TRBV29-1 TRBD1 CSVLTSPGQGEAFF TGCAGCGTTCTAACCTCTCCGGGACAGGGGGAAGCTTTCTTT
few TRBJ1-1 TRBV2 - CASSVTQNTEAFF TGTGCCAGCAGTGTGACACAGAACACTGAAGCTTTCTTT
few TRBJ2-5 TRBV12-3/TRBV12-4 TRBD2 CASTSRLAGNQETQYF TGTGCCAGCACCTCTCGACTAGCGGGTAACCAAGAGACCCAGTACTTC
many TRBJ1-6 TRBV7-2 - CASSLGPYNSPLHF TGTGCCAGCAGCTTGGGGCCCTATAATTCACCCCTCCACTTT
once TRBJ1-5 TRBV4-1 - CASSQVTARAASAQHF TGCGCCAGCAGCCAAGTCACGGCCAGGGCCGCCTCGGCCCAGCATTTT
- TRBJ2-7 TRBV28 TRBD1 CASSITGTVYEQYF TGTGCCAGCAGCATAACCGGGACAGTCTACGAGCAGTACTTC
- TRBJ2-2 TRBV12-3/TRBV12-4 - CASSPSWASGELFF TGTGCCAGCAGTCCTTCCTGGGCATCCGGGGAGCTGTTTTTT
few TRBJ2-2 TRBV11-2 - CASSLIRGTGELFF TGTGCCAGCAGCTTAATAAGGGGGACCGGGGAGCTGTTTTTT
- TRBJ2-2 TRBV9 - CASSVATVTNTGELFF TGTGCCAGCAGCGTAGCTACGGTGACGAACACCGGGGAGCTGTTTTTT
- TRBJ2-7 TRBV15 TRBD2 CATSIEREGTYEQYF TGTGCCACCAGCATCGAGCGGGAGGGGACCTACGAGCAGTACTTC
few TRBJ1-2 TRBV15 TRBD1 CATSGTGSVTINYGYTF TGTGCCACCAGCGGGACAGGATCTGTAACTATTAACTATGGCTACACCTTC
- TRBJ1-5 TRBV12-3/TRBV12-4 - CASSFLGSSNQPQHF TGTGCCAGCAGTTTTTTGGGGTCCTCCAATCAGCCCCAGCATTTT
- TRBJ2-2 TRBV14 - CASSQDMTGVWNTGELFF TGTGCCAGCAGCCAAGATATGACCGGGGTTTGGAACACCGGGGAGCTGTTTTTT
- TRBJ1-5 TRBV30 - CAWSVTVTQPQHF TGTGCCTGGAGTGTAACGGTTACTCAGCCCCAGCATTTT
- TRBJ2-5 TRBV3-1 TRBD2 CASSQTGTSEETQYF TGTGCCAGCAGCCAAACCGGGACTAGCGAGGAGACCCAGTACTTC
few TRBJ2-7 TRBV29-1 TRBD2 CSVAGLAYEQYF TGCAGCGTTGCAGGACTAGCCTACGAGCAGTACTTC
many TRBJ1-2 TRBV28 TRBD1 CASGWDSKPLRVGYTF TGTGCCAGCGGATGGGACAGCAAACCCCTAAGGGTTGGCTACACCTTC
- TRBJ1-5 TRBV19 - CASSIQASRGKARWPQHF TGTGCCAGTAGTATCCAAGCCAGCAGGGGCAAGGCCCGCTGGCCCCAGCATTTT
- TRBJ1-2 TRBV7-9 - CASSPTSGYGYTF TGTGCCAGCAGCCCAACATCGGGCTATGGCTACACCTTC
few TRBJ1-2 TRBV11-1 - CASSLAGDNGYTF TGTGCCAGCAGCTTAGCGGGAGACAATGGCTACACCTTC
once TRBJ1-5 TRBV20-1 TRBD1 CSARGTGTGYQPQHF TGCAGTGCTAGGGGAACCGGGACAGGATATCAGCCCCAGCATTTT
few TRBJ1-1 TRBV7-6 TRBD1 CASSSRGTNTEAFF TGTGCCAGCAGCTCCAGGGGGACGAACACTGAAGCTTTCTTT
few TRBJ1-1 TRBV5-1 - CASSLGHDTEAFF TGCGCCAGCAGCTTGGGACACGACACTGAAGCTTTCTTT
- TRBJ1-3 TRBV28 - CASSLDVPSGNTIYF TGTGCCAGCAGTTTAGATGTCCCCTCTGGAAACACCATATATTTT
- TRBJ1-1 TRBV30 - CAWSVAREVSPFF TGTGCCTGGAGTGTAGCCAGGGAGGTTTCGCCTTTCTTT
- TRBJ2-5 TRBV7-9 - CASSPRRRDLETQYF TGTGCCAGCAGCCCGAGGCGCCGGGACTTGGAGACCCAGTACTTC
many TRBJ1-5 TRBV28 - CASSLTFGGTAHSNQPQHF TGTGCCAGCAGTTTAACCTTTGGGGGTACGGCCCATAGCAATCAGCCCCAGCATTTT
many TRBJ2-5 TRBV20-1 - CSARDRLMETQYF TGCAGTGCTAGAGATCGCCTAATGGAGACCCAGTACTTC
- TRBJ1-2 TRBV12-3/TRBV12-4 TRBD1 CASSSTGGGFGYTF TGTGCCAGCAGTTCGACAGGGGGCGGTTTCGGCTACACCTTC
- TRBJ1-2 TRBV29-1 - CSVDNRDNYGYTF TGCAGCGTTGACAACAGGGATAACTATGGCTACACCTTC
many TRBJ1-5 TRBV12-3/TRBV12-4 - CASSRRVLGQPQHF TGTGCCAGCAGTCGACGGGTTTTAGGTCAGCCCCAGCATTTT
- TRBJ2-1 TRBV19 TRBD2 CASSIWPSGRNEQFF TGTGCCAGTAGTATTTGGCCTAGCGGGAGGAATGAGCAGTTCTTC
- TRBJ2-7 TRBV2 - CASTQNYGWEQYF TGTGCCAGCACTCAGAATTATGGTTGGGAGCAGTACTTC
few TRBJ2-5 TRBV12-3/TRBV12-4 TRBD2 CASRGLAGETQYF TGTGCCAGCAGAGGACTAGCGGGAGAGACCCAGTACTTC
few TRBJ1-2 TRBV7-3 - CASSLLPGTTYGYTF TGTGCCAGCAGCCTACTACCCGGGACAACCTATGGCTACACCTTC
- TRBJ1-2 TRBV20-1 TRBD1 CSATGQGQRGYTF TGCAGTGCTACGGGACAGGGACAGCGGGGCTACACCTTC
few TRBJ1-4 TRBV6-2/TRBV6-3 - CASSLRTAPNEKLFF TGTGCCAGCAGTCTCAGGACAGCACCTAATGAAAAACTGTTTTTT
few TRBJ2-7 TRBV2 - CASSVIFGQEQYF TGTGCCAGCAGTGTCATATTCGGACAGGAGCAGTACTTC
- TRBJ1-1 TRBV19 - CASSLIAVHTEAFF TGTGCCAGTAGTCTGATTGCGGTGCACACTGAAGCTTTCTTT
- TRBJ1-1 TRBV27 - CASSFGRTNTEAFF TGTGCCAGCAGTTTCGGACGGACGAACACTGAAGCTTTCTTT
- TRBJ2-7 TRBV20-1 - CSARFTESSYEQYF TGCAGTGCTAGGTTCACGGAGAGCTCCTACGAGCAGTACTTC
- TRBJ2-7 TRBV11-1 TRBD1 CASSLVRGGGSYEQYF TGTGCCAGCAGCTTAGTTCGAGGGGGCGGCTCCTACGAGCAGTACTTC